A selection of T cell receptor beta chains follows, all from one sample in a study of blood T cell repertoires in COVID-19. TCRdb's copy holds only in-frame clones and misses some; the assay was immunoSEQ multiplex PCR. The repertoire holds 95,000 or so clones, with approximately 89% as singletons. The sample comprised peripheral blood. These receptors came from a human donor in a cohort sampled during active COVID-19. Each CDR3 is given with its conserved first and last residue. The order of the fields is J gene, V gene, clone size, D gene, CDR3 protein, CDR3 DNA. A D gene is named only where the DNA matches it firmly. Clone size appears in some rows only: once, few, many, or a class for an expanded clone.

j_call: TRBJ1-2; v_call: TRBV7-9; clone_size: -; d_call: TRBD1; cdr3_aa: CASSLDRGAGYTF; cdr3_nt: TGTGCCAGCAGCTTAGACAGGGGAGCTGGCTACACCTTC
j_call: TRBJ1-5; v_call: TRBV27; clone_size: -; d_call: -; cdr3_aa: CASSFSGGNQPQHF; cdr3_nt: TGTGCCAGCAGTTTCAGCGGGGGCAATCAGCCCCAGCATTTT
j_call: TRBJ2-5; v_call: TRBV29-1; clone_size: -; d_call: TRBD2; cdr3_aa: CSIAGTSGVGPQYF; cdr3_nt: TGCAGCATTGCCGGGACTAGCGGGGTCGGCCCCCAGTACTTC
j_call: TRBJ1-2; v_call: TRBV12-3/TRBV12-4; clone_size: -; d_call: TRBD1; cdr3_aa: CASSWDRAYGYTF; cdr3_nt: TGTGCCAGCAGTTGGGACAGGGCTTATGGCTACACCTTC
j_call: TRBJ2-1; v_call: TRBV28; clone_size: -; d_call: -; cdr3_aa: CASSTPGGVSYNEQFF; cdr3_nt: TGTGCCAGCTCAACCCCAGGCGGGGTCTCCTACAATGAGCAGTTCTTC
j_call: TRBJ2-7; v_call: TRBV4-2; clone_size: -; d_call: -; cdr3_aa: CASSQTPYEQYF; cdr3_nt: TGTGCCAGCAGCCAGACTCCCTACGAGCAGTACTTC
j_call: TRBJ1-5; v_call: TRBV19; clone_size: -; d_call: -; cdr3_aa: CASSQHLSNQPQHF; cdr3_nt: TGTGCCAGTAGCCAACACCTTAGCAATCAGCCCCAGCATTTT
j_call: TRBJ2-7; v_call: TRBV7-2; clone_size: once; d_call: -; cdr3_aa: CASSFHVAYEQYF; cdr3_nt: TGTGCCAGCAGCTTTCACGTCGCGTACGAGCAGTACTTC
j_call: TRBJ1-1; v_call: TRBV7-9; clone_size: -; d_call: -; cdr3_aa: CASSPDSGWAAFF; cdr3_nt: TGTGCCAGCAGCCCGGACAGTGGGTGGGCAGCTTTCTTT
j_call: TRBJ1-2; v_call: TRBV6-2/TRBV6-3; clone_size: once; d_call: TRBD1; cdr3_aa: CASSEDRAGGYTF; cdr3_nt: TGTGCCAGCAGTGAGGACAGGGCCGGGGGCTACACCTTC
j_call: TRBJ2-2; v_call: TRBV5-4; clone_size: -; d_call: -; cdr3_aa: CASSGAANTGELFF; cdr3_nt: TGTGCCAGCAGCGGGGCGGCGAACACCGGGGAGCTGTTTTTT
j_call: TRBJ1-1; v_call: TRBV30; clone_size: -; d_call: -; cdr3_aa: CAWSPGGWLNTEAFF; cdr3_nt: TGTGCCTGGAGTCCTGGAGGCTGGCTGAACACTGAAGCTTTCTTT
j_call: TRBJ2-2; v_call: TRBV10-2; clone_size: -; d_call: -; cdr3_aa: CASRDRRTGELFF; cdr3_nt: TGCGCCAGCAGGGACCGGAGGACCGGGGAGCTGTTTTTT
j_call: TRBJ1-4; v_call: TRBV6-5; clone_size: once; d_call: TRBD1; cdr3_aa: CASSYSNRGNEKLFF; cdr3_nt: TGTGCCAGCAGTTACTCGAACAGGGGTAATGAAAAACTGTTTTTT
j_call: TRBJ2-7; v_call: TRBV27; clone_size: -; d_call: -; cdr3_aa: CASSPLGGSYEQYF; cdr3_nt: TGTGCCAGCAGTCCATTGGGGGGATCCTACGAGCAGTACTTC
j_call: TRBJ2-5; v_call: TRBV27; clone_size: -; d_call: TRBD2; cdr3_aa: CASTTQRRGIETQYF; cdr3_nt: TGTGCCAGCACCACCCAGAGGCGGGGGATAGAGACCCAGTACTTC
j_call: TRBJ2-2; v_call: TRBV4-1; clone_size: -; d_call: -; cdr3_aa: CASSQEAGANTGELFF; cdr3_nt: TGCGCCAGCAGCCAAGAGGCAGGGGCCAACACCGGGGAGCTGTTTTTT
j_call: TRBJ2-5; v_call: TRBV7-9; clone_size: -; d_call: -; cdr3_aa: CASSLTGPQWETQYF; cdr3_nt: TGTGCCAGCAGCCTAACAGGACCCCAGTGGGAGACCCAGTACTTC
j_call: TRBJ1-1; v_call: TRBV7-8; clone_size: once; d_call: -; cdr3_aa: CASSLVRNTEAFF; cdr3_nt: TGTGCCAGCAGCTTAGTCAGGAACACTGAAGCTTTCTTT
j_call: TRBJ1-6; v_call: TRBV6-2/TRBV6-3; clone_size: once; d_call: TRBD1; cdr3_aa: CASSYLGTDNSPLHF; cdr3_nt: TGTGCCAGCAGTTACCTCGGGACAGATAATTCACCCCTCCACTTT
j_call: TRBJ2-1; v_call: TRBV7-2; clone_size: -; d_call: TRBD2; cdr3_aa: CASRARGGPAFF; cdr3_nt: TGTGCCAGCAGGGCGCGGGGGGGCCCAGCGTTCTTC
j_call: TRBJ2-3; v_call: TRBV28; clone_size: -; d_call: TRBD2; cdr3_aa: CASAGGADRTDTQYF; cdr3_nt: TGTGCCAGCGCCGGGGGGGCCGATAGGACAGATACGCAGTATTTT
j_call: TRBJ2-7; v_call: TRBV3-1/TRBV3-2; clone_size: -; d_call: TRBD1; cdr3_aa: CASSQGGQTPYEQYF; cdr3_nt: TGTGCCAGCAGCCAAGGGGGACAGACCCCCTACGAGCAGTACTTC
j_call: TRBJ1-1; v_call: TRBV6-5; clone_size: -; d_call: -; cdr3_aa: CASKGGAEVHF; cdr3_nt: TGTGCCAGCAAAGGAGGGGCGGAAGTTCACTTT
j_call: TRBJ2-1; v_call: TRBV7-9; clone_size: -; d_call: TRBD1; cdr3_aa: CASSFKGTGVNEQFF; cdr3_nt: TGTGCCAGCAGCTTCAAGGGGACAGGGGTCAATGAGCAGTTCTTC
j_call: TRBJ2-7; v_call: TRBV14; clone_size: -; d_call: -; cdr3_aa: CASSHGVFYEQYF; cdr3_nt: TGTGCCAGCAGCCATGGAGTTTTCTACGAGCAGTACTTC
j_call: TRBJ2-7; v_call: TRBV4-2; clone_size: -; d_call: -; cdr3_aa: CASSQDRSSYEQYF; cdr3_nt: TGTGCCAGCAGCCAAGATCGGAGCTCCTACGAGCAGTACTTC
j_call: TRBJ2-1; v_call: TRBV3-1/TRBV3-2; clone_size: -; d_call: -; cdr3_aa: CASSRRDNEQFF; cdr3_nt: TGTGCCAGCAGCCGGCGGGACAATGAGCAGTTCTTC
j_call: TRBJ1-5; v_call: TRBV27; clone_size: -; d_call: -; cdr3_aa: CASSLTGSQPQHF; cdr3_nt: TGTGCCAGCAGTTTAACAGGGTCCCAGCCCCAGCATTTT
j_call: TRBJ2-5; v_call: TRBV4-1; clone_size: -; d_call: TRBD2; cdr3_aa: CASSQNPGTSFETQYF; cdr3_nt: TGCGCCAGCAGCCAAAACCCCGGGACTAGCTTTGAGACCCAGTACTTC
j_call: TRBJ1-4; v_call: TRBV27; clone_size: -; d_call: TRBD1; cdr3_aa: CASSPRLGQDANEKLFF; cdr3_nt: TGTGCCAGCAGTCCAAGACTCGGACAGGACGCTAATGAAAAACTGTTTTTT
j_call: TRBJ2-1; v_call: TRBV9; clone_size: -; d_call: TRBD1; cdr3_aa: CASSLKGGQGANEQFF; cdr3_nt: TGTGCCAGCAGCCTTAAAGGCGGACAGGGCGCCAATGAGCAGTTCTTC
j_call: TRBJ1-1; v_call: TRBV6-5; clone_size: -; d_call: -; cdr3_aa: CASIPWTVDRTEAFF; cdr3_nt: TGTGCCAGTATACCCTGGACAGTAGATAGAACTGAAGCTTTCTTT
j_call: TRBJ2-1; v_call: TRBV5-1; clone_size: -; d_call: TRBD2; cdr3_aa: CASSYGGGAYSYNEQFF; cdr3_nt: TGCGCCAGCAGCTACGGCGGGGGGGCTTACTCCTACAATGAGCAGTTCTTC
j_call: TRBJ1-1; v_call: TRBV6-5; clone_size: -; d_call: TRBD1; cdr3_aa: CASITPGQAVEAFF; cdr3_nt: TGTGCCAGCATTACTCCCGGACAGGCTGTTGAAGCTTTCTTT
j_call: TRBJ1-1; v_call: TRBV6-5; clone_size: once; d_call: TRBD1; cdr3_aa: CASSRLRDRHTEAFF; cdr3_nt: TGTGCCAGCAGTCGTCTCCGGGACAGACACACTGAAGCTTTCTTT
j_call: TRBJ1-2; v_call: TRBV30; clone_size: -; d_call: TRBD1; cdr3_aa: CAWSNPEGASYGYTF; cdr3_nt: TGTGCCTGGAGTAATCCTGAGGGGGCGAGCTATGGCTACACCTTC
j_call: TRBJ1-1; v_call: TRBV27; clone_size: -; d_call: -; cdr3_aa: CASSLTHTQPGEGNTEAFF; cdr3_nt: TGTGCCAGCAGTTTAACGCATACGCAACCAGGGGAAGGGAACACTGAAGCTTTCTTT
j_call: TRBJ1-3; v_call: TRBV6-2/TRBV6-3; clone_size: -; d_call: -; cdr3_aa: CASSYRPSAGADGNTIYF; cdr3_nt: TGTGCCAGCAGTTACCGACCGTCTGCGGGAGCAGACGGAAACACCATATATTTT
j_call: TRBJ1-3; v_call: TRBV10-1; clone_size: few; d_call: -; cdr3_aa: CASAINRDFGNTIYF; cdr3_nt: TGCGCCAGTGCGATAAACAGGGATTTTGGAAACACCATATATTTT
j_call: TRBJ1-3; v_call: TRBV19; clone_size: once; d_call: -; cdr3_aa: CASSPEGRGSGNTIYF; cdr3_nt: TGTGCCAGTAGTCCCGAGGGCAGGGGATCTGGAAACACCATATATTTT
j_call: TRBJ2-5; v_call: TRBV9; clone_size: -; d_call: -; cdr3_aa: CASSERIGGTQYF; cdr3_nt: TGTGCCAGCAGCGAACGGATCGGGGGGACCCAGTACTTC
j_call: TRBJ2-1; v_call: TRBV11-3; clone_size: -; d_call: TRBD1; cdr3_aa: CASSPGQGSYNEQFF; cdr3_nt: TGTGCCAGCAGCCCCGGACAGGGCTCCTACAATGAGCAGTTCTTC
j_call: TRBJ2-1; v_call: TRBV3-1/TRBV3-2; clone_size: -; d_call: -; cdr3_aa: CASSQSAIEQFF; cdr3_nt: TGTGCCAGCAGCCAGAGCGCCATTGAGCAGTTCTTC
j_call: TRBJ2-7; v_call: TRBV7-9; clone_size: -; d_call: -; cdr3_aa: CASSLGVTASYEQYF; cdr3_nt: TGTGCCAGCAGCTTAGGGGTGACAGCTTCCTACGAGCAGTACTTC
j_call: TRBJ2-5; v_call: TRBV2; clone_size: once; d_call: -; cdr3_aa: CASSARGYRETQYF; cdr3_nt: TGTGCCAGCAGTGCTCGCGGATACCGGGAGACCCAGTACTTC
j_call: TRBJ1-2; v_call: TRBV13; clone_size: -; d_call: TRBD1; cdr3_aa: CASSLQGTGDGYTF; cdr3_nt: TGTGCCAGCAGCTTACAAGGGACAGGGGATGGCTACACCTTC
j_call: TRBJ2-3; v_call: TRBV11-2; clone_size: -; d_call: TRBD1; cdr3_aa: CASSLGTTGDLLAYF; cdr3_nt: TGTGCCAGCAGCTTAGGGACGACAGGGGATCTCCTTGCGTATTTT
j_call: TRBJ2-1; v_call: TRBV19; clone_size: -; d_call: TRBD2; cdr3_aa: CASSNPRLAGCNEQFF; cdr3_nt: TGTGCCAGTAGCAACCCCCGCCTAGCGGGGTGCAATGAGCAGTTCTTC
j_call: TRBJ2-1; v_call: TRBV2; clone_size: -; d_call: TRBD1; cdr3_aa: CAILRDRMNNEQFF; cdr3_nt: TGTGCCATTCTCCGGGACAGGATGAACAATGAGCAGTTCTTC